The T cell receptor beta chain described here comes from a study of tumor-infiltrating lymphocytes in localized non-small cell lung cancer. Some clones are missing from TCRdb's copy, which holds only in-frame ones; the method was immunoSEQ multiplex PCR. Of about 8,400 clones in the sample, approximately 80% were seen once. The sequencing input was lung tumor tissue. The receptor's source is a human donor with non-small cell lung cancer.

As DNA, the CDR3 is TGCGCCAGCAGCTTCATCACCCCCACGGAGTCAGAGCAGTTCTTC. Protein sequence: CASSFITPTESEQFF. The gene calls are TRBV5-1 and TRBJ2-1; D is unresolved. The CDR3 runs to 15 residues. The ends were cut back, 2 bases at V and 10 bases at J, with 19 bases in the middle. Germline V CDR1 and CDR2: SGHRS, YFSETQ.